Detailed here is one T cell receptor beta chain. Its cognate antigen is unknown. The data were obtained in a study of blood T cells in healthy people across ages. Study-level findings and limits: Relative to aged donors, long-lived donors carried more naive CD4+ cells and displayed higher diversity. A conclusive naive versus antigen-experienced comparison was prevented by the unsorted PBMCs.

A second PCR, run for 7 to 11 cycles, used a sample-barcoded 5' primer plus a J-beta primer mix. In TCRdb, the 5' RACE reads were re-called with MiXCR into one record per CDR3 protein. This table holds more than 650,000 distinct CDR3 sequences, less than 70% found once. Germline V lookup: CDR1 MNHEY, CDR2 SVGAGI. Trimming took off 6 bases at V and 7 bases at J, with 17 bases between the two ends. The CDR3 totals 14 residues. The chain links TRBV6-5 to TRBJ2-3; the D call may be TRBD1 or TRBD2 (5 bases each). Material: blood. This sequence originates from a man at least 80 years old in good health. CDR3 protein: CASSPNRDLNTQYF. CDR3 nucleotides: TGTGCCAGCAGCCCCAACCGGGACCTCAATACGCAGTATTTT.